This T cell receptor (beta chain) was sequenced for a study of shared clonotypes between healthy human individuals (dated by TCRdb to about 2020). With regard to the full study: A couple of women and a few men aged 18 to 49 years were included in the cohort. Libraries were prepared and TCR repertoires were sequenced by different laboratories using diverse techniques, in order to increase sequencing depth and limit assay-specific biases. Leukapheresis yielded between about 0.85 and 10 billion PBMCs per donor. To estimate repertoire size and how much clonotypes are shared between individuals, the study performed deep sequencing of blood TCR repertoires from roughly five healthy adults. For each donor, CD4 naive and CD4 memory were each given three plates, CD8 naive was given two plates, and CD8 memory was given one plate. What the work shows at the level of the full study, not this receptor alone: Pairwise subsampling led to the expectation that sequencing depth would affect the degree of clonotype sharing among donors. Even with the large sequencing depth, rarefaction of the sorted-subset datasets indicated that sequencing was incomplete. The small number of donors limited the genetic and exposure-history diversity represented. Clonotypes shared by all four sorted-subset donors showed higher generation probabilities than non-shared clonotypes. Only blood was sampled, and tissue TCR repertoires likely differ from those in blood. When several donors were compared, the shared fraction of clonotypes was around 4.6% for naive CD4, 3.5% for naive CD8, roughly 2.3% for memory CD4, and 0.4% for memory CD8. Naive subsets generally had larger estimated clonotype richness than memory subsets.

Note on this clone: Its target antigen remains unknown. No per-base quality is available; no much larger clone lies one base away.

Healthy HIV-negative adults with no recently reported acute infections or vaccinations were included as donors. All donors were Caucasian adults living in Nashville, Tennessee, USA. Magnetic negative selection was used to enrich CD4+ T cells, after which naive cells were positively selected on CD45RA and the negative fraction became the memory subset. Blood was collected by leukapheresis, and PBMCs were isolated by Ficoll-Histopaque density gradient centrifugation and then cryopreserved in liquid nitrogen vapor phase. Purity and quantity of every magnetically sorted T cell population were checked by analytical flow cytometry. Genomic DNA was isolated from each sorted fraction and quantified by UV absorbance on a Nanodrop 2000c. Using the deep immunoSEQ assay, TCR CDR3 regions were amplified from genomic DNA by multiplex PCR. Extracted genomic DNA from each cell subset was spread evenly across all wells of several immunoSEQ 96-well plates, with each plate serving as a replicate. For sorted subsets, each replicate PCR was loaded with approximately 190 ng genomic DNA, equivalent to 25,000 to 35,000 T cell genomes. Purified libraries were measured with a Qubit 3.0 fluorometer, size-checked on a Bioanalyzer 2100, and measured again with the KAPA Library Quantification kit. A separate single-read 150-cycle Illumina NextSeq 550 flow cell was used to sequence each immunoSEQ 96-well plate. The authors' analysis ran thus. The immunoSEQ output contained only junctional sequences without quality scores, so filtering could not match that applied to full-length reads. To assign V/J genes and CDR3, sequences were annotated using PyIR, a Python wrapper for IgBLAST v1.9, with IMGT germline references. Any read was removed if the V/J assignment was weak (E-value above 1e-6), the CDR3 was missing, or the read contained stop codons, out-of-frame junctions, or ambiguous translated residues. V3J clonotypes were defined as sequences sharing the same inferred V gene, J gene, and CDR3 amino acid sequence. Percentage overlap between repertoires was calculated by dividing the number of shared unique clonotypes by the size of the smaller repertoire. Three approaches were used to assess repertoire richness: RTK rarefaction, the Chao1 estimator, and Recon v2.1 estimates of unobserved clonotypes. Generation probabilities for all TCRbeta clonotypes obtained by the gDNA method from a few donors were computed using OLGA. The clones in this table, taken by TCRdb from immuneACCESS, are in-frame only. Not every clone is retained; where verified, under half of the shortfall comes from an unresolved V gene, and the cause of the rest is unknown. V, J and clone size reflect that table, while D and trimming were determined from the DNA. The sample profile shows 2 million to 2.5 million clones; roughly 93% of them were found once. The ten largest clones add up to approximately 0.35% of the sample.

Including cysteine and phenylalanine, the CDR3 has 14 amino acids. Only CDR3 DNA is held: 42 bases, read in frame from base 1. V sheds 0 bases and J sheds 5 bases, leaving 9 bases between their ends. In the germline V gene (reference sequence), CDR1 corresponds to LNHDA and CDR2 to SQIVND. The TCR originated in a man younger than 35 in good health. Some clones in this sample may be carry-over from other donors' samples. The chain was built from TRBV19 and TRBJ2-3; the D gene is not confidently resolved. The sequencing input was naive CD4+ T cells from PBMCs. The intended sense of this specimen's cell subset or site label: CD45RA+ positively selected. The bases read TGTGCCAGTAGTATAGATCCGGCTGGAGATACGCAGTATTTT. Its protein is CASSIDPAGDTQYF.